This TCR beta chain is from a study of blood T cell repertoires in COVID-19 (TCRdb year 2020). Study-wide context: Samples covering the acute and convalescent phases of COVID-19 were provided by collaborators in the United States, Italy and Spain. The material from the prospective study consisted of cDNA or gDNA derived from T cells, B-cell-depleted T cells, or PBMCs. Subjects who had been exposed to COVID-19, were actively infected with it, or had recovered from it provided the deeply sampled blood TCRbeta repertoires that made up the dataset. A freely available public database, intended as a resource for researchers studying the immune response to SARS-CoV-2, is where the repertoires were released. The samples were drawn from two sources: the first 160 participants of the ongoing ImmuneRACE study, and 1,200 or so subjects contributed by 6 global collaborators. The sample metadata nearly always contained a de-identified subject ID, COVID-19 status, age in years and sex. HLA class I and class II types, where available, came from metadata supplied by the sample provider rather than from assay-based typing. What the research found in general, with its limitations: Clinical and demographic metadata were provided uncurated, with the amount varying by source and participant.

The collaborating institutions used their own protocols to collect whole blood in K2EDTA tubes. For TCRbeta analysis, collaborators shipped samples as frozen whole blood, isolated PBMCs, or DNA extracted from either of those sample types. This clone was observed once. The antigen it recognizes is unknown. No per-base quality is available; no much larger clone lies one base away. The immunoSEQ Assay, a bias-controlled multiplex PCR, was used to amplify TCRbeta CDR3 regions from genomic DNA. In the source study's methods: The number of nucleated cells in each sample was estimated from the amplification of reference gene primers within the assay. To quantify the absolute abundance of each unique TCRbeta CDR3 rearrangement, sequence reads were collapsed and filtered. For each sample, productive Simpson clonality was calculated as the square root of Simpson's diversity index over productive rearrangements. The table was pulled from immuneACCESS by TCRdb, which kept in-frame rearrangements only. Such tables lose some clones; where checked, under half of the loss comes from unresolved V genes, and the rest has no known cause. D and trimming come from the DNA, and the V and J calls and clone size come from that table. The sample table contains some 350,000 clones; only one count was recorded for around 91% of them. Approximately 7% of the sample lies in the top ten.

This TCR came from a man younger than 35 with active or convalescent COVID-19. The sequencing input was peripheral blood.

The DNA is TGTGCCAGCAGCCTAGTCCCGGGACAGGGCGGCGAGCAGTACTTC. The translation is CASSLVPGQGGEQYF. The V gene is TRBV7-2 and the J gene is TRBJ2-7; TRBD1 agrees with 9 junctional bases. V loses 5 bases at its end and J loses 6 bases; junction bases beyond the gene matches: 11. CDR3 length: 15 amino acids, cysteine to phenylalanine. The read is trimmed to its CDR3 DNA, 45 bases read in frame from base 1. CDR1 SGHTA and CDR2 FQGNSA were looked up in the germline V gene.